Listed here are 8 T cell receptor beta chains from one sample, sequenced in a study of CXCR3-negative and CXCR3-positive naive CD8 T cells. The TRB cDNA libraries were prepared by 5' RACE with UMI labels. After re-calling the 5' RACE reads, TCRdb lists one entry per CDR3 protein, DNA absent. The sample is made up of about 130,000 distinct CDR3 sequences, and the top ten hold 0.29% of it. Material for sequencing was naive CXCR3- CD8+ T cells from blood. Subset noted: CD45RO-CCR7+CD27+CD95- naive CD8+ T cells lacking CXCR3 (TNR3-). These receptors originate from a human donor in good health. Some clones in this sample may be carry-over from other donors' samples.

The chain couples TRBV21-1 to TRBJ1-6. TRBV21-1 is designated a pseudogene. CDR3 size: 11 residues. CDR3 loop: CASSLGQALHF.

This chain uses TRBV4-2 with TRBJ1-6; TCRdb selects TRBD1, and the lack of DNA leaves this call unchecked. The CDR3 loop spans 16 amino acids. CDR1 and CDR2 from the germline V gene are LGHNA and YNFKEQ. CDR3 sequence reads: CASSPTGALRDSPLHF.

The chain links TRBV5-1 to TRBJ1-1. Germline lookup yields CDR1 SGHRS and CDR2 YFSETQ. CDR3 length: 13 amino acids. The CDR3: CASSFYGEDEAFF.

V usage is TRBV7-9 and J usage is TRBJ1-1; TCRdb indicates TRBD1, and absent DNA this call remains unverified. This CDR3 has 15 residues. Germline CDR1 and CDR2: SEHNR and FQNEAQ (reference sequence). The CDR3: CASSLGGQLNTEAFF.

The chain has TRBV7-9 and TRBJ1-4; TCRdb picks TRBD1, but there is no DNA to check that call. The CDR3 contains 16 residues. Germline V gene data show CDR1 as SEHNR and CDR2 as FQNEAQ (reference sequence). CDR3 protein: CASSLAGGPTNEKLFF.

The gene calls are TRBV5-5 and TRBJ1-1. Germline values: CDR1 SGHKS, CDR2 YYEKEE (reference sequence). This CDR3 has 14 residues. CDR3: CASSLDIENTEAFF.

The chain couples TRBV29-1 to TRBJ2-4. CDR1 SQVTM and CDR2 ANQGSEA come from the germline V gene. This CDR3 spans 12 amino acids. Here the CDR3 reads CSVGSRLDIQYF.

V gene TRBV19 combines with J gene TRBJ2-1; TCRdb proposes TRBD2, but this gene call is untestable without DNA. Germline V gene data show CDR1 as LNHDA and CDR2 as SQIVND (reference sequence). There are 13 residues in the CDR3. CDR3: CASSARLAAEQSF.